Following are 21 T cell receptor beta chains from one sample sequenced in a study of T cell responses to AZD1222 COVID-19 vaccine. Profiled with immunoSEQ multiplex PCR; TCRdb holds only in-frame clones, not every one. This sample has approximately 190,000 clones, with approximately 94% found just once. Sequenced here: peripheral blood, sampled on day 0 of AZD1222 vaccination. These receptors were obtained from an adult in good health.

The chain couples TRBV7-9 to TRBJ1-6, with D uncertain. This CDR3 has 13 residues. V lost 1 base, J lost 15 bases, and 13 bases lay in between. From germline, CDR1 is SEHNR and CDR2 FQNEAQ (reference sequence). DNA for the CDR3: TGTGCCAGCAGCTTAGTCACTCGCGGTCTCCTCCACTTT. This codes for CASSLVTRGLLHF.

The chain has TRBV14 and TRBJ1-3; D is perhaps TRBD1 (5 bases). The CDR3 loop spans 17 amino acids. The germline V gene encodes CDR1 SGHDN and CDR2 FVKESK. V was pared by 0 bases and J by 2 bases, with 14 bases between. Here the CDR3 reads CASSQDPGSRAGNTIYF. CDR3 DNA sequence: TGTGCCAGCAGCCAAGATCCGGGTAGCAGGGCTGGAAACACCATATATTTT.

This chain joins TRBV13 and TRBJ1-4; TRBD1 might be the D (5 bases). Germline values: CDR1 PRHDT, CDR2 FYEKMQ (reference sequence). V lost 7 bases and J 3 bases, leaving 12 bases between the germline ends. The CDR3 is 14 amino acids. The CDR3 here is CASTLRQPNEKLFF. The DNA of the CDR3 is TGTGCCAGCACCCTTCGACAGCCTAATGAAAAACTGTTTTTT.

As DNA, the CDR3 is TGTGCCACCAGCGGAGCCCTGAATGAGCAGTTCTTC. Translating gives CATSGALNEQFF. This chain uses TRBV15 with TRBJ2-1, with D unclear. The CDR3 sequence is 12 residues long. Germline CDR1 LNHNV, CDR2 YYDKDF (reference sequence). V shed 5 bases and J shed 7 bases, with 9 bases lying between them.

The rearrangement joins TRBV19 to TRBJ1-4; 9 bases map to TRBD1. From germline, CDR1 is LNHDA and CDR2 SQIVND (reference sequence). J gave up 6 bases and V 6 bases, and 8 bases lay outside the gene matches. The CDR3 is made up of 15 amino acids. CDR3 residues: CASRQQGARDEKLFF. As DNA, the CDR3 is TGTGCCAGTAGGCAACAGGGGGCGCGGGATGAAAAACTGTTTTTT.

The chain employs TRBV18 and TRBJ1-4, with D unresolved. V was cut by 5 bases and J by 3 bases, with 13 bases left in between. The CDR3 runs to 15 residues. CDR1 and CDR2 (germline): KGHSH, LQKENI. In DNA form, the CDR3 reads TGTGCCAGCTCAGACATCGGTTCGGCTAATGAAAAACTGTTTTTT. Translation: CASSDIGSANEKLFF.

This chain uses TRBV7-2 with TRBJ2-1; D may be TRBD2 (5 bases). This CDR3 contains 14 residues. V lost 1 base and J 9 bases, leaving 13 bases between the germline ends. Germline V gives CDR1 SGHTA, CDR2 FQGNSA. The CDR3 sequence is CASSLEARGFEQFF. The CDR3 nucleotides read TGTGCCAGCAGCTTAGAAGCCCGGGGTTTTGAGCAGTTCTTC.

This chain links TRBV4-1 with TRBJ1-1; D remains ambiguous. V lost 1 base to trimming and J lost 0 bases, with 12 bases between them. The V gene's germline CDR1 is MGHRA and CDR2 YSYEKL. This CDR3 spans 16 amino acids. The CDR3 DNA is TGCGCCAGCAGCCAAGTTGGCAGGCCCTTGAACACTGAAGCTTTCTTT. The encoded protein is CASSQVGRPLNTEAFF.

The genes are TRBV5-1 and TRBJ2-1; 16 positions match TRBD2. The CDR3 runs to 16 residues. V was pared by 4 bases and J by 9 bases, with 7 bases of the junction left unmatched. Germline values: CDR1 SGHRS, CDR2 YFSETQ. The CDR3 DNA reads as TGCGCCAGCAGCGGGGGGACTAGCGGGAGGGTTTTTGAGCAGTTCTTC. Its protein product is CASSGGTSGRVFEQFF.

V usage is TRBV24-1 and J usage is TRBJ2-3, with a possible D match to TRBD2 (6 bases). CDR1 is KGHDR and CDR2 is SFDVKD in the germline V gene. V shed 6 bases and J shed 1 base, with 16 bases lying between them. The CDR3 contains 16 residues. The CDR3 sequence is CATSPRRGVGTDTQYF. CDR3 nucleotides: TGTGCCACCAGTCCCCGGCGGGGTGTAGGCACAGATACGCAGTATTTT.

The V and J genes are TRBV7-2 and TRBJ1-1; D remains ambiguous. The CDR3 has 14 residues. Germline lookup yields CDR1 SGHTA and CDR2 FQGNSA. V lost 1 base, J lost 6 bases, and 12 bases lay in between. As DNA, the CDR3 is TGTGCCAGCAGCTTAGTTCTGGGATGGGCTGAAGCTTTCTTT. Translated, it gives CASSLVLGWAEAFF. The complete variable domain, with remaining parts taken from reference TRBV7-2 and TRBJ1-1, reads GAGVSQSPSNKVTEKGKDVELRCDPISGHTALYWYRQSLGQGLEFLIYFQGNSAPDKSGLPSDRFSAERTGGSVSTLTIQRTQQEDSAVYLCASSLVLGWAEAFFGQGTRLTVV.

The chain couples TRBV18 to TRBJ1-5, with a possible D match to TRBD1 (6 bases). V lost 4 bases and J 2 bases, leaving 15 bases between the germline ends. The CDR3 extends over 16 amino acids. The germline CDR1 and CDR2 sequences are KGHSH and LQKENI. The CDR3 coding sequence is TGTGCCAGCTCACTTAGACAGGAGGCAGGCAATCAGCCCCAGCATTTT. It is translated as CASSLRQEAGNQPQHF.

The chain links TRBV2 to TRBJ2-7; 9 bases are a match to TRBD2. The CDR3 is made up of 15 amino acids. J gave up 2 bases and V 1 base, and 3 bases lay outside the gene matches. The germline V gene encodes CDR1 SNHLY and CDR2 FYNNEI. CDR3 in amino acids: CASSEELAGTYEQYF. The DNA for the CDR3 is TGTGCCAGCAGTGAAGAACTAGCGGGTACCTACGAGCAGTACTTC.

This clone was counted once. The chain couples TRBV7-9 to TRBJ1-1; D gene unclear. CDR3 length: 14 residues. Germline V lookup: CDR1 SEHNR, CDR2 FQNEAQ (reference sequence). V was trimmed by 5 bases and J by 0 bases, leaving 10 bases between them. This chain's CDR3 is CASSPGLMNTEAFF. The CDR3 DNA follows: TGTGCCAGCAGCCCCGGACTCATGAACACTGAAGCTTTCTTT.

The rearrangement links TRBV2 to TRBJ2-3; D gene unclear. The CDR3 is 13 amino acids. In germline, CDR1 is SNHLY, CDR2 FYNNEI. Trimming took off 5 bases at V and 5 bases at J, with 11 bases between the two ends. Here the CDR3 reads CASSLSRGDTQYF. The CDR3 DNA reads as TGTGCCAGCAGTCTGTCCAGAGGAGATACGCAGTATTTT.

The chain employs TRBV5-4 and TRBJ1-1; D is ambiguous. V was pared by 2 bases and J by 0 bases, with 8 bases between. The CDR3 has 14 residues. Germline V lookup: CDR1 SGHNT, CDR2 YYREEE (reference sequence). The CDR3 sequence: CASSFPKMNTEAFF. The CDR3, as DNA: TGTGCCAGCAGCTTCCCGAAAATGAACACTGAAGCTTTCTTT. The complete variable domain, with remaining parts taken from reference TRBV5-4 and TRBJ1-1, reads ETGVTQSPTHLIKTRGQQVTLRCSSQSGHNTVSWYQQALGQGPQFIFQYYREEENGRGNFPPRFSGLQFPNYSSELNVNALELDDSALYLCASSFPKMNTEAFFGQGTRLTVV.

The chain joins TRBV4-3 to TRBJ2-7; D remains unclear. Trimming removed 3 bases at V and 3 bases at J, with 21 bases between. The CDR3 spans 17 residues. CDR1 is LGHNA, CDR2 YSLEER, per germline. CDR3 in amino acids: CASSQDAPGSANYEQYF. The DNA of the CDR3 is TGCGCCAGCAGCCAGGATGCCCCCGGGTCCGCCAACTACGAGCAGTACTTC.

This sequence joins TRBV28 and TRBJ1-4, with D unresolved. CDR1 and CDR2 from the germline V gene are MDHEN and SYDVKM. V dropped 5 bases and J dropped 0 bases, with 10 bases sitting between them. The CDR3 is 15 amino acids. The CDR3 reads CASSQTISTNEKLFF. CDR3 coding DNA: TGTGCCAGCAGTCAAACGATTTCAACTAATGAAAAACTGTTTTTT.

In regard to this clone: One end of the junction does not line up with germline, which may come from a read error. CDR3 in amino acids: CASSPRGGLAEPSF. CDR3 nucleotide sequence: TGTGCCAGCAGCCCCAGGGGGGGACTAGCGGAACCCAGCTTC. The rearrangement links TRBV6-6 to TRBJ2-7; the match to TRBD2 covers 11 bases. This CDR3 is 14 amino acids long. Germline loops: CDR1 MNHNY, CDR2 SVGAGI (reference sequence).

The chain carries TRBV9 and TRBJ1-1, with D uncertain. The germline gives CDR1 SGDLS, CDR2 YYNGEE. This CDR3 has 15 amino acids. The germline V and J ends were trimmed by 0 bases and 5 bases, with 14 bases remaining between them. The CDR3 bases are TGTGCCAGCAGCGTAGGAGAACAGCCGAGGACTGAAGCTTTCTTT. Translation: CASSVGEQPRTEAFF.

This clone has a single count. The genes are TRBV28 and TRBJ1-1; 9 nucleotides match TRBD1. Germline loops: CDR1 MDHEN, CDR2 SYDVKM. The CDR3 runs to 14 residues. Germline trimming cut 4 bases from V and 5 bases from J; bases unmatched to any gene: 5. The CDR3 reads CASSYGQGWTEAFF. Written as DNA, the CDR3 is TGTGCCAGCAGTTACGGACAGGGGTGGACTGAAGCTTTCTTT.